This T cell receptor beta chain was profiled in a study of radiotherapy plus CTLA-4 blockade in lung cancer. CDR1 and CDR2 from the germline V gene are SNHLY and FYNNEI. The V gene end was trimmed by 6 bases and the J gene end by 2 bases; junction bases not matched to a gene: 10. This CDR3 contains 16 residues. Data came from immunoSEQ multiplex PCR; TCRdb stores just in-frame clones and leaves some out. The table lists more than 95,000 clones, 65% to 85% of them singletons. Sequences were derived from peripheral blood, sampled from a patient treated with radiotherapy plus ipilimumab. The sequence was obtained from a human donor with non-small cell lung cancer who had a partial response to radiotherapy plus ipilimumab. Some clones in this sample may be carry-over from other donors' samples. The V and J genes are TRBV2 and TRBJ1-5; 7 bases agree with TRBD1. CDR3 DNA sequence: TGTGCCAGCAGACAAGAGAGGGGGCAAGGCAATCAGCCCCAGCATTTT. It translates to CASRQERGQGNQPQHF. Based on the CDR3 plus reference TRBV2 and TRBJ1-5, the full variable domain is EPEVTQTPSHQVTQMGQEVILRCVPISNHLYFYWYRQILGQKVEFLVSFYNNEISEKSEIFDDQFSVERPDGSNFTLKIRSTKLEDSAMYFCASRQERGQGNQPQHFGDGTRLSIL.